The entry that follows covers one TCR beta chain sequence. Its antigen is undetermined. Per the germline V gene, CDR1 is SGHRS and CDR2 is YFSETQ. The CDR3 spans 13 residues. Trimming took 4 bases from V and 10 from J, leaving 14 bases between them. The data are from a study of cytomegalovirus exposure and HLA in healthy donors. In the study overall: A later analysis reported the 100 to 150 validation repertoires used the same platform as the roughly 700 first-cohort repertoires.

TCRdb keeps only in-frame clones here, not all; method: immunoSEQ multiplex PCR. The table records about 160,000 clones, under 90% of them present only once. The donors were part of the validation cohort of 95 to 150 subjects. That cohort was separate from the first cohort, which comprised about 670 subjects. Broader study findings: Specificity for CMV antigens was confirmed in vitro for three of the CMV-associated chains. First-cohort TCR clusters were later found to tend to co-occur in the 120 or so validation repertoires.

Input material: PBMCs. The chain carries TRBV5-1 and TRBJ2-2; a weak D match, TRBD1 (6 bases). The TCR comes from a man aged 18 to 30 in good health and CMV-seropositive. CDR3 in amino acids: CASSRDTREELFF. The CDR3 DNA is TGCGCCAGCAGCCGGGACACCCGGGAGGAGCTGTTTTTT.